Listed below are T cell receptor beta chains from one sample, sequenced in a study of Ad26.COV2.S vaccination and SARS-CoV-2 variants. Assay used: immunoSEQ multiplex PCR; TCRdb lists only in-frame clones, some missing. The sample holds about 400,000 clones, around 91% seen once. This specimen was peripheral blood, taken in a trial of Ad26.COV2.S vaccine versus placebo. Receptors originate from a person between 18 and 65 years old who received the Ad26.COV2.S COVID-19 vaccine or a placebo. Both conserved end residues are part of each CDR3. The D gene is left open where the match is weak. Clone size is not always given. Where it is, it says once, few, many or a class for expanded clones.

CDR3 DNA	CDR3 protein	V gene	J gene	clone size	D gene
TGTGCCAGCAGTTTACTGGGACAGACTTATGGCTACACCTTC	CASSLLGQTYGYTF	TRBV28	TRBJ1-2	.	TRBD1
TGTGCCAGCAGCGCGAGAGGACTAGCGGGACCCTACAATGAGCAGTTCTTC	CASSARGLAGPYNEQFF	TRBV7-9	TRBJ2-1	.	TRBD2
TGCAGCGTTGAACAGGGGGTGTACACTGAAGCTTTCTTT	CSVEQGVYTEAFF	TRBV29-1	TRBJ1-1	once	TRBD1
TGCAGTGCCGCCGCGGGGAGAAGGGCTTTCTTT	CSAAAGRRAFF	TRBV20-1	TRBJ1-1	.	.
TGTGCCAGCAACGTACTAGCCGGGGGAGATACGCAGTATTTT	CASNVLAGGDTQYF	TRBV7-2	TRBJ2-3	.	.
TGTGCCTGGAGTGCAGGACACTTACGCGCAGATACGCAGTATTTT	CAWSAGHLRADTQYF	TRBV30	TRBJ2-3	.	.
TGTGCCAGCAGTGAAGAGTTGGGAAACACCATATATTTT	CASSEELGNTIYF	TRBV6-1	TRBJ1-3	.	.
TGTGCCACCAGTGACCCCGGGGAGGGCTATGGCTACACCTTC	CATSDPGEGYGYTF	TRBV24-1	TRBJ1-2	.	.
TGTGCCAGCTCATCTAGAACCGGGACAGGGAACTACGAGCAGTACTTC	CASSSRTGTGNYEQYF	TRBV18	TRBJ2-7	.	TRBD1
TGTGCCAGTAGTATTGTAGGAGAGTCCGAGCAGTACTTC	CASSIVGESEQYF	TRBV19	TRBJ2-7	.	.
TGTGCCAGCAGTTACAGCCGGACTAGCGGGCCCCCCTACAATGAGCAGTTCTTC	CASSYSRTSGPPYNEQFF	TRBV6-2/TRBV6-3	TRBJ2-1	.	TRBD2
TGCAGCGTTGAAGACCCCAAACGGCCTGAAGCTTTCTTT	CSVEDPKRPEAFF	TRBV29-1	TRBJ1-1	few	.
TGTGCCAGCAGCACCTTAGCGGGAGGAACAGATACGCAGTATTTT	CASSTLAGGTDTQYF	TRBV7-9	TRBJ2-3	.	TRBD2
TGTGCCAGCAGCTTTACTAGCGGGAGAGGAGAGACCCAGTACTTC	CASSFTSGRGETQYF	TRBV11-3	TRBJ2-5	.	TRBD2
TGTGCCAGCAGCCAGTTAGAGGGGGGGGCCACCTACGAGCAGTACTTC	CASSQLEGGATYEQYF	TRBV4-2	TRBJ2-7	.	.
TGTGCCAGCAGGATCGAGCTCTTGGCTAACTATGGCTACACCTTC	CASRIELLANYGYTF	TRBV6-6	TRBJ1-2	.	.
TGTGCCTGGAGTGCAAGTGGGGGGGCGGACGAGCAGTACTTC	CAWSASGGADEQYF	TRBV30	TRBJ2-7	.	.
TGTGCCAGCAGCCATGGTAGGGTCGCAACTAATGAAAAACTGTTTTTT	CASSHGRVATNEKLFF	TRBV5-8	TRBJ1-4	.	.
TGTGCCTGGAGTGAGGGTCCTAATCAGCCCCAGCATTTT	CAWSEGPNQPQHF	TRBV30	TRBJ1-5	.	.
TGTGCCTCCATAGCTAGCGTGCACCTCACCGGGGAGCTGTTTTTT	CASIASVHLTGELFF	TRBV30	TRBJ2-2	.	.
TGTGCCAGCGCACTAGGGAAAGAGACCCAGTACTTC	CASALGKETQYF	TRBV28	TRBJ2-5	once	.
TGTGCCAGCAGTAACCCGGGACACCGGAATGAAAAACTGTTTTTT	CASSNPGHRNEKLFF	TRBV2	TRBJ1-4	.	.
TGCGCCAGCAGCCCTCGTGAGGGTGAGCAGTTCTTC	CASSPREGEQFF	TRBV5-1	TRBJ2-1	.	.
TGTGCCACCAGCACAGGGTCTGGGGCCAACGTCCTGACTTTC	CATSTGSGANVLTF	TRBV15	TRBJ2-6	.	.
TGTGCCAGCAGTTTTATTCGCGGGGGAGAGTTCTACTCTGGAAACACCATATATTTT	CASSFIRGGEFYSGNTIYF	TRBV28	TRBJ1-3	once	.
TGCAGCGTTTCACAGGGGGCATTCGGGGCCAACGTCCTGACTTTC	CSVSQGAFGANVLTF	TRBV29-1	TRBJ2-6	.	TRBD1
TGTGCCACCAGCGCAAGGACAGGGACCTACAATGAGCAGTTCTTC	CATSARTGTYNEQFF	TRBV15	TRBJ2-1	.	TRBD1
TGTGCCAGCAGCTTAGCTGTCAGGGCAGGGCCTGGAGGCTACACCTTC	CASSLAVRAGPGGYTF	TRBV7-8	TRBJ1-2	once	.
TGTGCCAGTTATGGGCACTCGGCCTACGAGCAGTACTTC	CASYGHSAYEQYF	TRBV6-5	TRBJ2-7	.	.
TGTGCCTGTTGGACTTCTAGCTCCTACGAGCAGTACTTC	CACWTSSSYEQYF	TRBV30	TRBJ2-7	.	.
TGTGCCAGCAGCCCCTCGGGACTAGTCAAATCCTACAATGAGCAGTTCTTC	CASSPSGLVKSYNEQFF	TRBV5-8	TRBJ2-1	.	TRBD2
TGTGCCAGCAGCCTTGGGACAGGGGTTGGCACTGAAGCTTTCTTT	CASSLGTGVGTEAFF	TRBV3-1/TRBV3-2	TRBJ1-1	.	TRBD1